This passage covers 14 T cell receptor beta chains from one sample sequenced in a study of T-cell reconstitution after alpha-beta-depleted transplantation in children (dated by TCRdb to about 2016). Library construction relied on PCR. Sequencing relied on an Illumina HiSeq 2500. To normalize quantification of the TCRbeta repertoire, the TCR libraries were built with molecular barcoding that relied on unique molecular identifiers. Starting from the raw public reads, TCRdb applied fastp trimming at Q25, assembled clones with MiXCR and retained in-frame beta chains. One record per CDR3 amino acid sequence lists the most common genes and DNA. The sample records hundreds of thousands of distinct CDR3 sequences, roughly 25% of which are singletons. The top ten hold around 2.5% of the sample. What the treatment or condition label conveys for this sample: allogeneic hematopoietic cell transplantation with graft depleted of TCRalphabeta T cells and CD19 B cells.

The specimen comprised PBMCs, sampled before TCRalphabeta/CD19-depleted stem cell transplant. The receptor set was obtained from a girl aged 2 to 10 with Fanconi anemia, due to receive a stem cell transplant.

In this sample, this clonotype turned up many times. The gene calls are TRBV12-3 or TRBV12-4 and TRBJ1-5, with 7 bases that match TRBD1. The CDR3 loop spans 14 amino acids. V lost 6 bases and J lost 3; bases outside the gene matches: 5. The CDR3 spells CASRTGQFNQPQHF. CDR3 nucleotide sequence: TGTGCCAGCAGGACGGGACAGTTCAATCAGCCCCAGCATTTT.

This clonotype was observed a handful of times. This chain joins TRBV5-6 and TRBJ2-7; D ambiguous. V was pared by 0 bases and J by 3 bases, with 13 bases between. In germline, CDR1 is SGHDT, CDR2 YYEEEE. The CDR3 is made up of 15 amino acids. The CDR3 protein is CASSLGGVTYYEQYF. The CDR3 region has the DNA TGTGCCAGCAGCTTGGGGGGTGTCACGTACTACGAGCAGTACTTC.

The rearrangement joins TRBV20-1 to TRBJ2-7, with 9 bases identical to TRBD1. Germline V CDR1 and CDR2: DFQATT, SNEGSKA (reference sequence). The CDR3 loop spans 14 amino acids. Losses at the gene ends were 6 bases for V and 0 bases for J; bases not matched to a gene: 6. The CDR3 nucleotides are TGCAGTGCACCAAGGACAGGGGACTCCTACGAGCAGTACTTC. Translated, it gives CSAPRTGDSYEQYF.

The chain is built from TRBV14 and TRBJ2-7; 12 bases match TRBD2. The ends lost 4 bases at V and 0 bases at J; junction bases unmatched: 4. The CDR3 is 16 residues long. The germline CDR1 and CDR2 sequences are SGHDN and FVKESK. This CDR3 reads CASSRGTSGFSYEQYF. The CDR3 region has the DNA TGTGCCAGCAGCCGAGGGACTAGCGGGTTCTCCTACGAGCAGTACTTC.

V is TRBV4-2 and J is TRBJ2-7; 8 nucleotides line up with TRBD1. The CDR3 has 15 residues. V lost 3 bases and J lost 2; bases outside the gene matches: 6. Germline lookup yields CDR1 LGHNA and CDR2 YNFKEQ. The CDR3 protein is CASSQGRQGPYEQYF. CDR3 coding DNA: TGTGCCAGCAGCCAGGGCAGACAGGGGCCCTACGAGCAGTACTTC.

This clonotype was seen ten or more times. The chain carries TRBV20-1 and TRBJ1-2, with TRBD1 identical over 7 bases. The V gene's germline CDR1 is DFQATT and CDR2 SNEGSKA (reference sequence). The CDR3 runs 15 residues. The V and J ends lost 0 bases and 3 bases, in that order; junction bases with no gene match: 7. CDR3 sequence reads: CSARDRDRVYYGYTF. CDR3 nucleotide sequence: TGCAGTGCTAGAGACCGAGACAGGGTCTACTATGGCTACACCTTC.

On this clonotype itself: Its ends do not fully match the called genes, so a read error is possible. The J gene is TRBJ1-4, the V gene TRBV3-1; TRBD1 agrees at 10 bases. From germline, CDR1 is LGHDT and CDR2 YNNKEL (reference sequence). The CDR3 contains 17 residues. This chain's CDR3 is CASCQVGPGTGDEKLFF. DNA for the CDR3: TGTGCCAGCTGCCAAGTAGGTCCAGGGACAGGGGACGAAAAACTGTTTTTT.

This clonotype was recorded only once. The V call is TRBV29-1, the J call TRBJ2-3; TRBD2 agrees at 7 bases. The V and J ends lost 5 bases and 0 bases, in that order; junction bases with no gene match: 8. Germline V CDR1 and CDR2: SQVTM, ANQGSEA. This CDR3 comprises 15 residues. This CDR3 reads CSVRGSGISTDTQYF. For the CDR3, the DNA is TGCAGCGTTCGCGGGAGCGGGATTAGCACAGATACGCAGTATTTT.

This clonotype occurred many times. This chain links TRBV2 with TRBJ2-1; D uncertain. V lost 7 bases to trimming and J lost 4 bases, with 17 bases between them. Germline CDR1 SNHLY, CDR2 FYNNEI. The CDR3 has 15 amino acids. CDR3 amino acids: CASKAIRTEYNEQFF. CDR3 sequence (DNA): TGTGCCAGCAAAGCCATAAGAACCGAGTACAATGAGCAGTTCTTC.

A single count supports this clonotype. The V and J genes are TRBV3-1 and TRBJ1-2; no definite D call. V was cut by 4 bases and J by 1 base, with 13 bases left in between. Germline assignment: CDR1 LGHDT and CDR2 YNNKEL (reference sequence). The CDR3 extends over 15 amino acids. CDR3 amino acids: CASSPIPEVNYGYTF. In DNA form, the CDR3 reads TGTGCCAGCAGCCCCATCCCTGAAGTTAACTATGGCTACACCTTC. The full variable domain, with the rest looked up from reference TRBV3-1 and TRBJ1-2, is DTAVSQTPKYLVTQMGNDKSIKCEQNLGHDTMYWYKQDSKKFLKIMFSYNNKELIINETVPNRFSPKSPDKAHLNLHINSLELGDSAVYFCASSPIPEVNYGYTFGSGTRLTVV.

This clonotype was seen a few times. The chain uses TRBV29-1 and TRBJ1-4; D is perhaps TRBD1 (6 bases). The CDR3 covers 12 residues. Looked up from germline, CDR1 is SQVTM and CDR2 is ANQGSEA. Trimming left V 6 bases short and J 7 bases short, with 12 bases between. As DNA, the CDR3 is TGCAGCGTCCGGGACATCACTGAAAAACTGTTTTTT. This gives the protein CSVRDITEKLFF.

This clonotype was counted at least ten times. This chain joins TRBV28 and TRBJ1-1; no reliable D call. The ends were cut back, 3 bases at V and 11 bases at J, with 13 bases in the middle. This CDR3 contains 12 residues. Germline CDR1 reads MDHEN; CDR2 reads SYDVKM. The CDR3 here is CASSFPGVGAFF. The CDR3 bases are TGTGCCAGCAGTTTCCCCGGGGTCGGGGCTTTCTTT.

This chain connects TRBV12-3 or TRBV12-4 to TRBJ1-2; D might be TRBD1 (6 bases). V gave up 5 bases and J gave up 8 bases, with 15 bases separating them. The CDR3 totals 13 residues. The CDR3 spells CASSLQGGPGYTF. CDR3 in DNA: TGTGCCAGCAGTCTTCAAGGGGGACCAGGCTACACCTTC.

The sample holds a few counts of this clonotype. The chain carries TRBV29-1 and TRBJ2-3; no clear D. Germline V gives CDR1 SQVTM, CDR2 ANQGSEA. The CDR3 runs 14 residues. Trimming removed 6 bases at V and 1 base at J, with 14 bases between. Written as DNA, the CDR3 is TGCAGCGTGCGGACCGTAGGAGGCACAGATACGCAGTATTTT. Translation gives CSVRTVGGTDTQYF.